This TCR beta chain comes out of a study of cytotoxic CD8 clonotypes in ibrutinib-treated CLL (dated by TCRdb to about 2021). Regarding the research as a whole: The cohort included roughly 15 treatment-naive and ten to eleven relapsed/refractory patients; roughly 17 were IGHV unmutated. Partial responses were observed in 24 patients and complete responses in 2; after a median follow-up of 68 months, remission was maintained in some 14 patients and progression was observed in roughly twelve. Response samples were obtained after a median of approximately twelve months of treatment, with a range of about 6 to 36 months. An average of 255,043 productive templates and 94,082 productive rearrangements was obtained per sample. Of the approximately 87 people in the trial, about 25 had longitudinal samples available. Cryopreserved peripheral blood mononuclear cells were obtained before treatment, at response, and at either sustained remission or disease progression. Patients were still on ibrutinib when every remission and progressive disease sample was collected.

Paper-wide results and their limitations: At baseline, clonality was higher than in age-matched healthy donors and showed a strong correlation with circulating CD8+ T-cell counts. Lymph node repertoires were not examined, and the timing of sampling was not matched between patients in sustained remission and those whose disease progressed. Clonality increased at ibrutinib response, stayed stable in sustained remission, and fell back toward baseline at progression. Public clonotypes were rare and either shrank or stayed stable during treatment, and the rise in clonality at ibrutinib response reflected expansion of private clonotypes.

The time point label corresponds to: progressive disease on ibrutinib. For TCR beta library preparation, around 2 micrograms of genomic DNA were isolated from cryopreserved PBMCs. Longitudinal blood samples from CLL patients on ibrutinib monotherapy underwent high-throughput TCR beta sequencing. The patients took part in an open-label, single-center phase 2 trial of ibrutinib monotherapy. A remark on this clone: Its recognized antigen is unknown. Base qualities are not at hand, and no much larger clone is one base apart.

The CDR3 contains 16 residues, cysteine and phenylalanine counted. The kept DNA is CDR3 alone, 48 bases in frame from the first base. The germline V gene provides CDR1 SNHLY and CDR2 FYNNEI. V was cut back by 5 bases and J by 4 bases, leaving a gap of 20 bases between them. Each clonotype received, on average, 10x coverage in deep resolution sequencing performed on a MiSeq, where the target depth lay between 1 in 1 million and 1 in 200,000 T cells. The immunoSEQ hsTCRB Kit was used to generate TCR beta libraries. The paper's data handling went like this. ImmunoSEQ Data Assistant and ImmunoSEQ Analyzer were used for data analysis, and V, D and J genes were assigned according to IMGT definitions. Clonality, with values ranging from 0 to 1, was calculated as one minus the normalized Shannon entropy of productive rearrangement frequencies. Only overrepresented clonotypes making up at least 0.05% of each patient's repertoire were included in the public clonotype analysis. Approximately 13 age-matched healthy donor repertoires from immuneACCESS served as clonality controls. The table was pulled from immuneACCESS by TCRdb, which kept in-frame rearrangements only. Such tables lose some clones; where checked, under half of the loss comes from unresolved V genes, and the rest has no known cause. That table gives V, J and clone size, and the DNA gave D and trimming. For this sample the table gives approximately 74,000 clones, of which around 84% were detected only once. The biggest ten clones account for more than 7.5% of the sample.

The sample here was PBMCs, taken at disease progression, from a patient treated with ibrutinib. The receptor was derived from a human donor with chronic lymphocytic leukemia. The V and J segments used are TRBV2 and TRBJ1-2, with the D gene call left open. The CDR3 in this case is CASSPRFGSSLYGYTF. The DNA sequence is given as TGTGCCAGCAGTCCCCGTTTTGGTAGCAGTCTCTATGGCTACACCTTC.